The next 17 T cell receptor beta chains were all read from a single sample in a study of cytotoxic CD8 clonotypes in ibrutinib-treated CLL. TCRdb's table, derived via immunoSEQ multiplex PCR, lists solely in-frame clones and lacks some. The sample holds 200,000 or so clones, approximately 70% seen once. Source: PBMCs, taken after 12 months of ibrutinib treatment. The receptors were gathered from a human donor with chronic lymphocytic leukemia.

J is TRBJ2-1 and V is TRBV30; no reliable D call. The V gene's germline CDR1 is GTSNPN and CDR2 SVGIG (reference sequence). The CDR3 covers 13 residues. V gave up 3 bases and J gave up 1 base, with 7 bases separating them. The CDR3 DNA follows: TGTGCCTGGAGCCCGACATCCTACAATGAGCAGTTCTTC. As protein: CAWSPTSYNEQFF. Combining the CDR3 with reference TRBV30 and TRBJ2-1 gives the whole variable domain SQTIHQWPATLVQPVGSPLSLECTVEGTSNPNLYWYRQAAGRGLQLLFYSVGIGQISSEVPQNLSASRPQDRQFILSSKKLLLSDSGFYLCAWSPTSYNEQFFGPGTRLTVL.

J is TRBJ2-7 and V is TRBV2, with D perhaps given as TRBD1 or TRBD2 (5 bases each). Trimming stripped 6 bases from V and 0 bases from J, with 9 bases between. The CDR3 is made up of 13 amino acids. CDR1 SNHLY and CDR2 FYNNEI come from the germline V gene. Here the CDR3 DNA reads TGTGCCAGCAGGGGGGAGAGCTCCTACGAGCAGTACTTC. Protein: CASRGESSYEQYF.

This chain joins TRBV9 and TRBJ2-7; D perhaps matches TRBD1 (5 bases). This CDR3 comprises 13 residues. Trimming pared 2 bases from V and 0 bases from J, leaving 6 bases between. Germline V lookup: CDR1 SGDLS, CDR2 YYNGEE. The CDR3 sequence: CASSVGPSYEQYF. The DNA of the CDR3 is TGTGCCAGCAGCGTGGGGCCCTCCTACGAGCAGTACTTC.

The chain has TRBV7-3 and TRBJ2-7; a weak D match, TRBD1 (7 bases). CDR3 size: 13 residues. Trimming pared 5 bases from V and 3 bases from J, leaving 11 bases between. CDR1 and CDR2 (germline): SGHTA, FQGTGA. The CDR3 sequence is CASSAQGGYEQYF. Written as DNA, the CDR3 is TGTGCCAGCAGCGCGCAGGGGGGCTACGAGCAGTACTTC.

DNA for the CDR3: TGCAGCGTTTTTCCTGGCCATGAGCAGTTCTTC. Amino acids: CSVFPGHEQFF. V gene TRBV29-1 combines with J gene TRBJ2-1; no firm D call. V was pared by 5 bases and J by 8 bases, with 10 bases between. The CDR3 has 11 amino acids. Germline V lookup: CDR1 SQVTM, CDR2 ANQGSEA.

This chain joins TRBV5-1 and TRBJ2-7; D possibly corresponds to TRBD2 (6 bases). This CDR3 region has 16 residues. Germline loops: CDR1 SGHRS, CDR2 YFSETQ. Trimming stripped 4 bases from V and 0 bases from J, with 17 bases between. The CDR3 sequence: CASSRGLGSGSYEQYF. The CDR3 region has the DNA TGCGCCAGCAGCCGGGGGTTGGGGTCTGGCTCCTACGAGCAGTACTTC. The complete variable domain, with remaining parts taken from reference TRBV5-1 and TRBJ2-7, reads KAGVTQTPRYLIKTRGQQVTLSCSPISGHRSVSWYQQTPGQGLQFLFEYFSETQRNKGNFPGRFSGRQFSNSRSEMNVSTLELGDSALYLCASSRGLGSGSYEQYFGPGTRLTVT.

The rearrangement uses TRBV12-5 and TRBJ2-1; the D gene is possibly TRBD1 (7 bases). Germline loops: CDR1 LGHNT, CDR2 FRNRAP. V lost 1 base and J lost 1, with 11 bases in between. The CDR3 runs to 16 residues. The CDR3 nucleotides read TGTGCTAGTGGTTTGGCTGCAGGGGGGTCCTACAATGAGCAGTTCTTC. Protein: CASGLAAGGSYNEQFF.

V is TRBV5-4 and J is TRBJ2-5; D remains ambiguous. This CDR3 spans 13 amino acids. The V gene's germline CDR1 is SGHNT and CDR2 YYREEE (reference sequence). V was trimmed by 0 bases and J by 4 bases, leaving 7 bases between them. The CDR3 loop reads CASSLDPGETQYF. The CDR3 nucleotides are TGTGCCAGCAGCTTGGACCCAGGAGAGACCCAGTACTTC.

V usage is TRBV30 and J usage is TRBJ1-1; D not resolved. V was cut by 5 bases and J by 10 bases, with 20 bases left in between. The CDR3 covers 13 residues. Germline CDR1 is GTSNPN and CDR2 is SVGIG (reference sequence). The CDR3 region is CAWSPVGNSGAFF. CDR3 DNA sequence: TGTGCCTGGTCTCCCGTGGGGAATTCGGGAGCTTTCTTT.

This chain connects TRBV4-1 to TRBJ2-5, with D perhaps TRBD1 (5 bases). This CDR3 is 13 amino acids long. CDR1 and CDR2 (germline): MGHRA, YSYEKL. Trimming removed 3 bases from V and 7 bases from J, with 12 bases in between. The CDR3 region has the DNA TGCGCCAGCAGCCACAATCAGGGATCGACCCAGTACTTC. It translates to CASSHNQGSTQYF.

The gene calls are TRBV6-5 and TRBJ1-1; TRBD1 is a possible D gene (5 bases). Germline values: CDR1 MNHEY, CDR2 SVGAGI. The CDR3 is 14 residues long. V lost 6 bases to trimming and J lost 0 bases, with 11 bases between them. CDR3 region: CASRRGLLNTEAFF. As DNA, the CDR3 is TGTGCCAGCAGGAGGGGTCTTCTGAACACTGAAGCTTTCTTT.

This clone was picked up many times. The rearrangement uses TRBV30 and TRBJ1-2; 8 nucleotides align to TRBD1. This CDR3 contains 13 residues. The V gene end was trimmed by 1 base and the J gene end by 7 bases; junction bases not matched to a gene: 5. Germline values: CDR1 GTSNPN, CDR2 SVGIG (reference sequence). The CDR3 DNA follows: TGTGCCTGGAGTGCCAGGGGGCTGGGTGGCTACACCTTC. Its translation is CAWSARGLGGYTF.

This clone was seen more than once but under ten times. The genes are TRBV5-1 and TRBJ1-1; 7 bases agree with TRBD1. CDR1 is SGHRS, CDR2 YFSETQ, per germline. The CDR3 extends over 14 amino acids. Trimming took 6 bases from V and 3 from J; bases not matched to a gene: 8. CDR3 in DNA: TGCGCCAGCAAGGGGGCAGGTTTTGACACTGAAGCTTTCTTT. The encoded protein is CASKGAGFDTEAFF.

This clone was recorded only once. The chain joins TRBV30 to TRBJ2-3; D remains ambiguous. The CDR3 totals 15 residues. In germline, CDR1 is GTSNPN, CDR2 SVGIG (reference sequence). Deletions cut 0 bases from V and 0 bases from J, with 10 bases between. The CDR3 nucleotides are TGTGCCTGGAGTGTACATGATGCTAGCACAGATACGCAGTATTTT. It encodes CAWSVHDASTDTQYF.

The genes are TRBV14 and TRBJ1-2; 9 bases are a match to TRBD1. Looked up from germline, CDR1 is SGHDN and CDR2 is FVKESK. The CDR3 spans 18 residues. The ends lost 0 bases at V and 7 bases at J; junction bases unmatched: 15. The CDR3 region has the DNA TGTGCCAGCAGCCAAGATCGGGACGGGACAGGGTTGATGGGTGGCTACACCTTC. As protein: CASSQDRDGTGLMGGYTF.

This clone was counted only a few times. V and J are TRBV7-9 and TRBJ1-1; D uncertain. Germline V gives CDR1 SEHNR, CDR2 FQNEAQ (reference sequence). This CDR3 contains 12 residues. V gave up 7 bases and J gave up 7 bases, with 13 bases separating them. This CDR3 reads CASTTGELEAFF. The CDR3 DNA sequence: TGTGCCAGCACCACCGGTGAGCTTGAAGCTTTCTTT.

CDR3 sequence (DNA): TGTGCCAGTAGTATCAACAGGGTGAAAGATCAGCCCCAGCATTTT. Translation: CASSINRVKDQPQHF. V and J are TRBV19 and TRBJ1-5; possible D gene TRBD1, 6 bases. CDR3 length equals 15 residues. Germline lookup yields CDR1 LNHDA and CDR2 SQIVND (reference sequence). Trimming left V 3 bases short and J 5 bases short, with 14 bases between. Filled out from reference TRBV19 and TRBJ1-5, the complete variable domain reads DGGITQSPKYLFRKEGQNVTLSCEQNLNHDAMYWYRQDPGQGLRLIYYSQIVNDFQKGDIAEGYSVSREKKESFPLTVTSAQKNPTAFYLCASSINRVKDQPQHFGDGTRLSIL.